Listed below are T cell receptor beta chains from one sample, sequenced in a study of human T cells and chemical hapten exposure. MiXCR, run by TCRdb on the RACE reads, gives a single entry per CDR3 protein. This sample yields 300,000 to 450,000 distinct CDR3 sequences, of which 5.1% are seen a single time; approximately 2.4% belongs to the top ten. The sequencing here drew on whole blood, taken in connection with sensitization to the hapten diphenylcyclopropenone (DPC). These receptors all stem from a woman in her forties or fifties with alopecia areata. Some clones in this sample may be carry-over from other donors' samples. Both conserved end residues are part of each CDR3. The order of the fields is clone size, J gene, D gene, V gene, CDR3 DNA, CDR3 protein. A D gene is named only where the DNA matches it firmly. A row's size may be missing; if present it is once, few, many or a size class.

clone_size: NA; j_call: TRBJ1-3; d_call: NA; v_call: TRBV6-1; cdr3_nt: TGTGCCTCTTGCGAAAGGTTCTCTGGAAACACCATATATTTT; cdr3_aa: CASCERFSGNTIYF
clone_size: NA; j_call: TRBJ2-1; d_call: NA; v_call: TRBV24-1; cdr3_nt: TGTGCCACCAGTGATCCCCCTGGCGGGATGTCCTACAATGAGCAGTTCTTC; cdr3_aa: CATSDPPGGMSYNEQFF
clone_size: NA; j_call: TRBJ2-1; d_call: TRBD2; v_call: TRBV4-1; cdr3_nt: TGCGCCAGCAGCCCTTCGGGACTAGCGGGGGGGATCCGGGAGCAGTTCTTC; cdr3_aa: CASSPSGLAGGIREQFF
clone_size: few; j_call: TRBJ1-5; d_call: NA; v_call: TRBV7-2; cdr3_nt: TGTGCCAGCAGCTTAATTGGGACGGGTCAGCCCCAGCATTTT; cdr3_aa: CASSLIGTGQPQHF
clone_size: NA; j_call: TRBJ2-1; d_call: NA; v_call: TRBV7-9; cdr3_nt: TGTGCCAGCAGCTTATCCGGGCAGGGACTTTACAATGAGCAGTTCTTC; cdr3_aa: CASSLSGQGLYNEQFF
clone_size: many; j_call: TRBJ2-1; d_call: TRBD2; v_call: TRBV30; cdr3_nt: TGTGCCTGGAGTGCCGGGACTAGCGGGAGAGCCTCCTACAATGAGCAGTTCTTC; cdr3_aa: CAWSAGTSGRASYNEQFF
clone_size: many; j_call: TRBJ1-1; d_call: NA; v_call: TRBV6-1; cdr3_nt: TGTGCCAGCAGTTCCACCTGGAACACTGAAGCTTTCTTT; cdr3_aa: CASSSTWNTEAFF
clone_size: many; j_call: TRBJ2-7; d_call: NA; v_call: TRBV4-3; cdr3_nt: TGCGCCAGCAGCCAAGCCTTTACAGGGTACGAGCAGTACTTC; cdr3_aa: CASSQAFTGYEQYF
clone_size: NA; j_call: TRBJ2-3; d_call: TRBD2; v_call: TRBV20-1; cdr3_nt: TGCAGTGCGAGGCCAGGGAGCGGGAACGCAGATACGCAGTATTTT; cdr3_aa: CSARPGSGNADTQYF
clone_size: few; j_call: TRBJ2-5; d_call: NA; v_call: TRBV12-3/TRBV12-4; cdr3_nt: TGTGCCAGCAGTTTTAGTAGAACTGAGACCCAGTACTTC; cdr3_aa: CASSFSRTETQYF
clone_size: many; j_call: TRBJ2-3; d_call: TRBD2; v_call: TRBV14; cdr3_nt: TGTGCCAGCAGCCTTAGCGGGAGTGCAGATACGCAGTATTTT; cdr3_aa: CASSLSGSADTQYF
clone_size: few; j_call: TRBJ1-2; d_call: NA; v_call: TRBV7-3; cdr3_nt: TGTGCCAGCAGCTCCCCCCCGGCGGGCAGAAATGGCTACACCTTC; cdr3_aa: CASSSPPAGRNGYTF
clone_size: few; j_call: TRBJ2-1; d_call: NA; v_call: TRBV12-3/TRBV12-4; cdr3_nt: TGTGCCAGCAGTTTCCTGGCGGGGGAGCAGTTCTTC; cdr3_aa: CASSFLAGEQFF
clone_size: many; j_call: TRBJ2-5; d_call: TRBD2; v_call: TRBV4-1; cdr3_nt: TGCGCCAGCAGCCAACCGACTAGCGGGGGCCAGGGGAGTCAAGAGACCCAGTACTTC; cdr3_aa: CASSQPTSGGQGSQETQYF
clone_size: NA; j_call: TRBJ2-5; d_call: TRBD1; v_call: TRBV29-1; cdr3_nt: TGCAGCGTTGGAGGGGGCTTCCAAGAGACCCAGTACTTC; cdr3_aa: CSVGGGFQETQYF
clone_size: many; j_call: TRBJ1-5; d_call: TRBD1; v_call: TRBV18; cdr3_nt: TGTGCCAGCTCACCATCGATCGACAGGGGGCCTCAGCCCCAGCATTTT; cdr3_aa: CASSPSIDRGPQPQHF
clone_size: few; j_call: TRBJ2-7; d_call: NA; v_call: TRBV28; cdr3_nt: TGTGCCAGCACCACCGGGACACCCTACGAGCAGTACTTC; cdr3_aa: CASTTGTPYEQYF
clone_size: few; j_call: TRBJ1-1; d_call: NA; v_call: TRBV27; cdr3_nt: TGTGCCAGCAGTTTAGTTGAGGGCAGTGGCACTGAAGCTTTCTTT; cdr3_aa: CASSLVEGSGTEAFF
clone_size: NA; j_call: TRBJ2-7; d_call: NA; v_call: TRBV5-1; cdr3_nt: TGCGCCAGCAGCTTGACAGCCTTCTACGAGCAGTACTTC; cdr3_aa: CASSLTAFYEQYF
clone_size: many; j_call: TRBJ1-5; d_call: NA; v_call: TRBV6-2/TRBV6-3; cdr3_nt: TGTGCCAGTGCACCCGGTCATCAGCCCCAGCATTTT; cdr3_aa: CASAPGHQPQHF
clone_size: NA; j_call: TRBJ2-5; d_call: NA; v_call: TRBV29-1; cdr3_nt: TGCAGCGTTACACAGCCCAGGACCCACCAAGAGACCCAGTACTTC; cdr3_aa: CSVTQPRTHQETQYF
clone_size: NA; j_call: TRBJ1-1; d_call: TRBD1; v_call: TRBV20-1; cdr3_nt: TGCAGTGCTACCGACAGGGGGCGCGGGGACACTGAAGCTTTCTTT; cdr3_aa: CSATDRGRGDTEAFF
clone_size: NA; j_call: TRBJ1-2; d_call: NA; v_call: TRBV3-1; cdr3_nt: TGTGCCAGCAGCCAAGAATCTTCTGGCTACACCTTC; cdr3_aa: CASSQESSGYTF
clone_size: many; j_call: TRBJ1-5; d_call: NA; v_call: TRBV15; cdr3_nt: TGTGCCACCAGCCTCCCCACGGCGGGTCAGCCCCAGCATTTT; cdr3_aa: CATSLPTAGQPQHF
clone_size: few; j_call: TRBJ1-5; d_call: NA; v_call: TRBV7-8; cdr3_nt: TGTGCCAGCAGCTTACGGGAAGGAAGTCAGCCCCAGCATTTT; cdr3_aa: CASSLREGSQPQHF
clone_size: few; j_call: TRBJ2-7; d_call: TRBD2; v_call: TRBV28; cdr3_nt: TGTGCCAGCAGTTGGACCCTCGCGGGAGCCGGCGAGCAGTACTTC; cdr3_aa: CASSWTLAGAGEQYF
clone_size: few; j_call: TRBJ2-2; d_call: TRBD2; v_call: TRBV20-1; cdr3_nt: TGCAGTGCTAGAGCGGAGACTAGCATAACCGGGGAGCTGTTTTTT; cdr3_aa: CSARAETSITGELFF
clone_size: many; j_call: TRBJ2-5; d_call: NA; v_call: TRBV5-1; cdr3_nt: TGCGCCAGCAGCCCCGACTGGAGGGTAGAGACCCAGTACTTC; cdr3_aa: CASSPDWRVETQYF
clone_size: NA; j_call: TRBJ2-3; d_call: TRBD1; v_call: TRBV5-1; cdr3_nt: TGCGCCAGCAGCTTGCCCCCGTCCGGACAGGGGGGCGATACGCAGTATTTT; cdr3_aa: CASSLPPSGQGGDTQYF
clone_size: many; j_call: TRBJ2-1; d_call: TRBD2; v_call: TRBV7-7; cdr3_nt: TGTGCCAGCAGCTTACGAGCGGGAGGTAGCGATGAGCAGTTCTTC; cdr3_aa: CASSLRAGGSDEQFF
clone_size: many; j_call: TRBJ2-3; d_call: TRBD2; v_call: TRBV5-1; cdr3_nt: TGCGCCAGCAGCTTATCCGGGACTACAGGAGATACGCAGTATTTT; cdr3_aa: CASSLSGTTGDTQYF
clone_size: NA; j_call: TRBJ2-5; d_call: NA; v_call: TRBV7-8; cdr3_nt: TGTGCCAGCAGGGGGGCAGGGACCCAAGAGACCCAGTACTTC; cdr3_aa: CASRGAGTQETQYF
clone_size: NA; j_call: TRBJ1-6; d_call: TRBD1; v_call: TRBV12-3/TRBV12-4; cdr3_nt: TGTGCCAGCAGTTTTAGACAGGGCGGGTCACCCCTCCACTTT; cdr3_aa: CASSFRQGGSPLHF
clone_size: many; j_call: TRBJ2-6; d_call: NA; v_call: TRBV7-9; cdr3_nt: TGTGCCAGCAGCTTAGTAGGCGCTGGGGCCAACGTCCTGACTTTC; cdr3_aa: CASSLVGAGANVLTF
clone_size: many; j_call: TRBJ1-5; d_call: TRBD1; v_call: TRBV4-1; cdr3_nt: TGCGCCAGCCGTCAGACAGGGCTCAATCAGCCCCAGCATTTT; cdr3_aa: CASRQTGLNQPQHF
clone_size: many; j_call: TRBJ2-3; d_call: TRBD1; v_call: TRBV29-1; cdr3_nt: TGCAGCGTGGGACAGGGGTTTGATACGCAGTATTTT; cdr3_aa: CSVGQGFDTQYF
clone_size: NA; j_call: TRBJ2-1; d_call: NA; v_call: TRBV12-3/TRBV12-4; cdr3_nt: TGTGCCAGCAGTTTAGGAGAAAGGGCGTACAATGAGCAGTTCTTC; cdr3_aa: CASSLGERAYNEQFF
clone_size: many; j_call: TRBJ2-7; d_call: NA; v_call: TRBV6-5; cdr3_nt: TGTGCCAGCAGTTACCCGGGGGTAGCGGCCGAGCAGTACTTC; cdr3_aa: CASSYPGVAAEQYF
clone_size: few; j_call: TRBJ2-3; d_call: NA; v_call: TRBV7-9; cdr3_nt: TGTGCCAGCAGCTTAGGGGCTAGCGCTAGCACAGATACGCAGTATTTT; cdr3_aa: CASSLGASASTDTQYF
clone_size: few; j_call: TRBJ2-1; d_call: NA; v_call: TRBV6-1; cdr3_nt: TGTGCCAGCAACGAACCCTATGGGGGTCCCAATGAGCAGTTCTTC; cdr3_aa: CASNEPYGGPNEQFF
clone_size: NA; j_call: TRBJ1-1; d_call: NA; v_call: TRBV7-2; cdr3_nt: TGTGCCAGCACCAAGGGGCGGGGGTCAGGGAGAACTGAAGCTTTCTTT; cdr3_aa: CASTKGRGSGRTEAFF
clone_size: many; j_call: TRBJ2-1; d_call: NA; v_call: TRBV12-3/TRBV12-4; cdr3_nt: TGTGCCAGCAGTCCGAAGTATGAGCAGTTCTTC; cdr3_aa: CASSPKYEQFF
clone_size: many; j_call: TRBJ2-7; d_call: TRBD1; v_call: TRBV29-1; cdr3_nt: TGCAGCGTTGCCTCCCGGGACAGGGATCCTCCTTACGAGCAGTACTTC; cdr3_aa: CSVASRDRDPPYEQYF